These 20 T cell receptor beta chains originate from one sample sequenced in a study of T cell responses to AZD1222 COVID-19 vaccine. Clones were sequenced by immunoSEQ multiplex PCR, and TCRdb holds only the in-frame ones, with some missing. The profile shows about 96,000 clones, under 90% of them singletons. The sample in question was peripheral blood, obtained on day 0 of AZD1222 vaccination. Every receptor here comes from an adult in good health.

The CDR3 here is CASSQDKRRGNTEAFF. DNA for the CDR3: TGCGCCAGCAGCCAAGACAAAAGGCGTGGGAACACTGAAGCTTTCTTT. The gene calls are TRBV4-1 and TRBJ1-1; D unclear. CDR1 is MGHRA, CDR2 YSYEKL, per germline. CDR3 length: 16 residues. V lost 0 bases, J lost 1 base, and 12 bases lay in between.

V gene TRBV6-4 combines with J gene TRBJ2-5, with D tentatively TRBD1 (6 bases). Trimming took 2 bases from V and 0 from J, leaving 16 bases between them. This CDR3 is 17 amino acids long. Germline CDR1 reads MRHNA; CDR2 reads SNTAGT. The CDR3 DNA sequence: TGTGCCAGCAGTGACCCCCAAGCGCAGGGGTACCAAGAGACCCAGTACTTC. Protein: CASSDPQAQGYQETQYF.

CDR3 loop: CASAQGPTGELFF. The DNA for the CDR3 is TGTGCCAGCGCTCAGGGGCCCACCGGGGAGCTGTTTTTT. The rearrangement links TRBV11-3 to TRBJ2-2; D might be TRBD1 (6 bases). Trimming took off 8 bases at V and 4 bases at J, with 11 bases between the two ends. The CDR3 consists of 13 residues. Germline CDR1 is SGHNT and CDR2 is YENEEA.

The V and J genes are TRBV6-2 or TRBV6-3 and TRBJ1-1; 7 nucleotides match TRBD1. The CDR3 length is 13 residues. The V segment lost 6 bases and the J segment 1 base; nucleotides outside the gene matches: 2. Germline V gives CDR1 MNHEY, CDR2 SVGEGT. The CDR3 bases are TGTGCCAGCAGCACAGGGGAGAACACTGAAGCTTTCTTT. Translating it yields CASSTGENTEAFF.

CDR3 sequence reads: CASSGWGGLQPQHF. The CDR3 DNA sequence: TGTGCCAGCAGCGGGTGGGGGGGGCTTCAGCCCCAGCATTTT. This chain connects TRBV11-2 to TRBJ1-5, with D perhaps matching TRBD1 (6 bases). From germline, CDR1 is SGHAT and CDR2 FQNNGV. Trimming shortened V by 5 bases and J by 6 bases, and 14 bases separated the two germline ends. The CDR3 totals 14 residues.

The chain employs TRBV30 and TRBJ1-6; 7 nucleotides agree with TRBD1. CDR3 size: 14 residues. With V trimmed by 5 bases and J by 5 bases, 6 bases remained unmatched. Germline loops: CDR1 GTSNPN, CDR2 SVGIG (reference sequence). The CDR3 DNA is TGTGCCTGGTCCCGGGACAGTAATAATTCACCCCTCCACTTT. Its protein product is CAWSRDSNNSPLHF.

This chain joins TRBV7-3 and TRBJ1-2; D gene uncertain. This CDR3 comprises 13 residues. From germline, CDR1 is SGHTA and CDR2 FQGTGA. V was trimmed by 5 bases and J by 7 bases, leaving 14 bases between them. This CDR3 reads CASSLLGGGGYTF. In DNA, the CDR3 is TGTGCCAGCAGCCTCCTGGGCGGAGGTGGCTACACCTTC.

V is TRBV4-2 and J is TRBJ2-1, with 7 bases matching TRBD2. This CDR3 is 17 amino acids long. Germline assignment: CDR1 LGHNA and CDR2 YNFKEQ. Trimming cost V 4 bases and J 7 bases; bases outside gene matches: 16. The CDR3 DNA reads as TGTGCCAGCAGCCCCCCCCCGAGTCGCGGGAGTGGAAATGAGCAGTTCTTC. Translated: CASSPPPSRGSGNEQFF.

This clone was seen just once. The chain links TRBV19 to TRBJ2-7; 8 nucleotides line up with TRBD1. Looked up from germline, CDR1 is LNHDA and CDR2 is SQIVND (reference sequence). The junction had 8 bases not matched to a gene; V was cut back by 8 bases and J by 5 bases. CDR3 length: 13 amino acids. This CDR3 is CASSRQGPNEQYF. For the CDR3, the DNA is TGTGCCAGTTCGAGACAGGGGCCTAACGAGCAGTACTTC. The variable domain in full, completed from reference TRBV19 and TRBJ2-7, reads DGGITQSPKYLFRKEGQNVTLSCEQNLNHDAMYWYRQDPGQGLRLIYYSQIVNDFQKGDIAEGYSVSREKKESFPLTVTSAQKNPTAFYLCASSRQGPNEQYFGPGTRLTVT.

This clone has just a few counts. This rearrangement joins TRBV5-1 to TRBJ1-6; D perhaps matches TRBD1 (5 bases). The germline V gene has CDR1 SGHRS and CDR2 YFSETQ. The CDR3 is made up of 15 amino acids. Trimming removed 0 bases at V and 7 bases at J, with 11 bases between. The CDR3 is CASSLGPGVNSPLHF. The CDR3 nucleotides read TGCGCCAGCAGCTTGGGTCCGGGGGTCAATTCACCCCTCCACTTT.

The chain links TRBV2 to TRBJ1-4; D gene ambiguous. The germline gives CDR1 SNHLY, CDR2 FYNNEI. CDR3 length: 12 residues. V lost 6 bases and J 5 bases, leaving 7 bases between the germline ends. The CDR3: CASRQNNEKLFF. CDR3 in DNA: TGTGCCAGCAGGCAGAACAATGAAAAACTGTTTTTT.

This sequence joins TRBV5-4 and TRBJ2-3; no firm D call. The CDR3 spans 13 residues. Per germline, CDR1 SGHNT and CDR2 YYREEE (reference sequence). The germline V and J ends were trimmed by 2 bases and 0 bases, with 4 bases remaining between them. DNA of the CDR3: TGTGCCAGCAGCTTAATGAGCACAGATACGCAGTATTTT. It specifies CASSLMSTDTQYF. Filled out from reference TRBV5-4 and TRBJ2-3, the complete variable domain reads ETGVTQSPTHLIKTRGQQVTLRCSSQSGHNTVSWYQQALGQGPQFIFQYYREEENGRGNFPPRFSGLQFPNYSSELNVNALELDDSALYLCASSLMSTDTQYFGPGTRLTVL.

The V and J genes are TRBV19 and TRBJ1-5, with D possibly being TRBD1 (5 bases). CDR1 and CDR2 (germline): LNHDA, SQIVND (reference sequence). Deletions cut 5 bases from V and 11 bases from J, with 10 bases between. CDR3 length: 11 residues. CDR3 nucleotides: TGTGCCAGTAGTCAGCCGGGGGCCCAGCATTTT. Amino acid sequence: CASSQPGAQHF.

This rearrangement joins TRBV4-2 to TRBJ2-2, with D unresolved. The CDR3 has 15 residues. Between the trimmed V and J ends, which lost 5 bases and 0 bases, there was a span of 10 bases. Germline CDR1 reads LGHNA; CDR2 reads YNFKEQ. The CDR3 loop is CASSNLGPNTGELFF. The DNA of the CDR3 is TGTGCCAGCAGCAACCTAGGGCCGAACACCGGGGAGCTGTTTTTT.

The chain couples TRBV19 to TRBJ2-7, with 10 bases aligning to TRBD1. Germline CDR1 and CDR2: LNHDA and SQIVND (reference sequence). V lost 9 bases to trimming and J lost 2 bases; unmatched junction nucleotides: 1. This CDR3 contains 12 residues. The CDR3 sequence: CASGTGAYEQYF. CDR3 sequence (DNA): TGTGCCAGCGGGACAGGGGCCTACGAGCAGTACTTC. The full variable domain, its missing parts supplied by reference TRBV19 and TRBJ2-7, is DGGITQSPKYLFRKEGQNVTLSCEQNLNHDAMYWYRQDPGQGLRLIYYSQIVNDFQKGDIAEGYSVSREKKESFPLTVTSAQKNPTAFYLCASGTGAYEQYFGPGTRLTVT.

The chain has TRBV5-6 and TRBJ2-7, with D maybe TRBD1 (5 bases). V lost 3 bases and J 5 bases, leaving 15 bases between the germline ends. Germline V CDR1 and CDR2: SGHDT, YYEEEE. CDR3 length: 14 residues. This CDR3 reads CASSWSQGIHEQYF. The CDR3 DNA reads as TGTGCCAGCAGCTGGAGCCAGGGAATACACGAGCAGTACTTC.

J is TRBJ2-3 and V is TRBV7-9; TRBD1 might be the D (5 bases). The CDR3 sequence is 16 residues long. V was shortened by 2 bases and J by 0 bases, with 12 bases between the two germline ends. Germline CDR1 is SEHNR and CDR2 is FQNEAQ (reference sequence). The CDR3 DNA reads TGTGCCAGCAGCTTATTGGGGCGGTATAGCACAGATACGCAGTATTTT. It specifies CASSLLGRYSTDTQYF.

V is TRBV6-5 and J is TRBJ1-5; 7 nucleotides agree with TRBD1. The CDR3 covers 15 residues. V lost 6 bases to trimming and J lost 3 bases; unmatched junction nucleotides: 8. CDR1 and CDR2 (germline): MNHEY, SVGAGI. The CDR3 reads CASRKDRAANQPQHF. In DNA form, the CDR3 reads TGTGCCAGCAGAAAAGACAGGGCCGCCAATCAGCCCCAGCATTTT.

This chain connects TRBV18 to TRBJ1-3, with TRBD1 as a possible D gene (5 bases). CDR3 size: 14 residues. The V gene lost 3 bases and the J gene lost 3 bases, with 9 bases spanning the gap. The germline CDR1 and CDR2 sequences are KGHSH and LQKENI. CDR3 amino acids: CASSPTEYGNTIYF. The CDR3 region has the DNA TGTGCCAGCTCACCGACAGAATATGGAAACACCATATATTTT. The whole variable domain, remainder taken from reference TRBV18 and TRBJ1-3, is NAGVMQNPRHLVRRRGQEARLRCSPMKGHSHVYWYRQLPEEGLKFMVYLQKENIIDESGMPKERFSAEFPKEGPSILRIQQVVRGDSAAYFCASSPTEYGNTIYFGEGSWLTVV.

This chain connects TRBV7-9 to TRBJ2-1; perhaps TRBD2 as D (6 bases). Trimming stripped 5 bases from V and 4 bases from J, with 6 bases between. Germline V CDR1 and CDR2: SEHNR, FQNEAQ (reference sequence). The length of the CDR3 is 12 residues. In DNA form, the CDR3 reads TGTGCCAGCAGCGCGGGATACAATGAGCAGTTCTTC. Protein: CASSAGYNEQFF.